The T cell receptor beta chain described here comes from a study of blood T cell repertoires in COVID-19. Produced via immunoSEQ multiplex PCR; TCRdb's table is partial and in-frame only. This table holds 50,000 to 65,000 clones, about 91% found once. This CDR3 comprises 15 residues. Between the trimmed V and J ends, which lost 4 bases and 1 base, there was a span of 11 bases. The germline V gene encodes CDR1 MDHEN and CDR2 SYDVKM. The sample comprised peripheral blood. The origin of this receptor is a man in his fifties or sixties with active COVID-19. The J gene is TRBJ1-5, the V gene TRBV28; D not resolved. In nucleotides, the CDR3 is TGTGCCAGCAGTTCCCGTCGGGGAAGCAATCAGCCCCAGCATTTT. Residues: CASSSRRGSNQPQHF.